This T cell receptor (beta chain) was recorded in a study of T cells after yellow fever vaccination. Across the study: SMART-Seq v4 Ultra Low Input handled preparation of low-cell-number fractions. Whole-study findings and limits: The booster response re-showed most primary clones: 96% CD4, more than 80% CD8.

Synthesis of TCR cDNA relied on 5'RACE template switching, which attached a universal primer site and UMIs. A single record per CDR3 protein comes from TCRdb applying MiXCR to the 5' RACE reads. The table lists around 300,000 distinct CDR3 sequences, about 4% of them singletons. The CDR3 loop spans 13 amino acids. Between the trimmed V and J ends, which lost 5 bases and 7 bases, there was a span of 14 bases. The germline CDR1 and CDR2 sequences are MNHEY and SVGAGI. This clonotype was counted many times. Its antigen is undetermined. The chain links TRBV6-5 to TRBJ1-2; TRBD1 is a possible D gene (5 bases). The sample consisted of PBMCs, taken 5 days after the yellow fever booster vaccination. This TCR derives from a man younger than 35 who received the YFV17D yellow fever vaccine. This chain's CDR3 is CASSTGRGFGYTF. The CDR3 nucleotides read TGTGCCAGCAGTACCGGGCGGGGGTTTGGCTACACCTTC.